Reported below is one T cell receptor (beta chain). Its binding antigen is unknown. Nothing much larger sits one base from this clone, and base qualities are not available. As encoded in the germline V gene, CDR1 is MDHEN while CDR2 is SYDVKM. V and J lose 6 bases and 17 bases, and a span of 19 bases separates them. The CDR3 measures 12 amino acids from cysteine to phenylalanine. Only CDR3 DNA is held: 36 bases, read in frame from base 1. This sample stems from a study of OX40 agonist ivuxolimab in advanced cancers. Concerning the study at large: Ivuxolimab, which targeted the costimulatory receptor OX40 (CD134), was an agonistic, fully human IgG2 monoclonal antibody. Among the 52 dose-escalation patients, some 20 had hepatocellular carcinoma, about 15 melanoma, 9 renal cell carcinoma and 9 head and neck cancer. Partial responses were achieved by three dose-escalation patients, of whom one had hepatocellular carcinoma and two had cutaneous melanoma. Peripheral TCRbeta sequencing aimed to test whether ivuxolimab altered TCR sequence diversity and caused clonal T-cell expansion. Prior anti-PD-1, anti-PD-L1 or anti-CTLA-4 therapy was permitted, and about two fifths of dose-escalation patients had received checkpoint inhibitors. Intravenous ivuxolimab was administered to patients every 2 weeks at six dose levels: 0.01, 0.1, 0.3, 1.5, 3 and 10 mg/kg. A male proportion of roughly 80% and a mean age of 60 years, ranging from about 20 to 85, were recorded for the dose-escalation cohort. The paper covers the monotherapy dose-escalation part of the phase I ivuxolimab trial, which included N of about 50 patients.

Patients with a history of autoimmune disease or receiving systemic immunosuppression were excluded from the trial. Peripheral blood for TCR sequencing was drawn from every dose cohort at baseline, at cycle 4 day 1 and at cycle 7 day 1. The samples were taken from a phase I, first-in-human, multicenter, open-label dose-escalation trial of ivuxolimab. Adults with locally advanced or metastatic head and neck squamous cell, hepatocellular, melanoma or renal cell carcinoma were enrolled in the trial. Before TCR sequencing, CD4+ T cells and CD8+ T cells from peripheral blood were sorted into separate populations. What the study reported, not specific to this receptor: Low levels of normalized T-cell clonal expansion were also seen in some patients who did not respond. In partial responders in the 0.1-3.0 mg/kg groups, normalized peripheral clonal expansion was found to be among the lowest, especially among CD8+ T cells. Which antigens the clonally expanded peripheral T cells were specific for was not determined. On average, CD8+ T cells showed more expanded clones than CD4+ T cells after ivuxolimab. At doses of 0.1 to 3.0 mg/kg, clonal expansion of both CD4+ and CD8+ T cells in blood was seen between baseline and week 6.

To sequence the TCRbeta CDR3 region, genomic DNA was isolated from the sorted cells. The immunoSEQ Assay was used to sequence the TCRbeta CDR3 regions. The source is immuneACCESS, and TCRdb retained only in-frame sequences with V and J called. Part of the clones is not carried over; for the studies checked, unresolved V genes explain less than half of this, and the remainder is unexplained. The sample table records 40,000 to 45,000 clones; approximately 84% of these occur just once. Together, the top ten hold about 5% of the sample. The clonotype comes from an adult with an advanced solid tumor such as melanoma, head and neck, liver or kidney cancer. Sequencing was performed on CD4+ or CD8+ T cells sorted from blood, taken in a trial of the OX40 agonist ivuxolimab. This sequence uses TRBV28 and TRBJ1-4; the D gene is possibly TRBD1, with 6 bases matching. The nucleotides are TGTGCCAGCAGCTTCTCAGACAGGCCAAGTTTTTTT. This translates into CASSFSDRPSFF.